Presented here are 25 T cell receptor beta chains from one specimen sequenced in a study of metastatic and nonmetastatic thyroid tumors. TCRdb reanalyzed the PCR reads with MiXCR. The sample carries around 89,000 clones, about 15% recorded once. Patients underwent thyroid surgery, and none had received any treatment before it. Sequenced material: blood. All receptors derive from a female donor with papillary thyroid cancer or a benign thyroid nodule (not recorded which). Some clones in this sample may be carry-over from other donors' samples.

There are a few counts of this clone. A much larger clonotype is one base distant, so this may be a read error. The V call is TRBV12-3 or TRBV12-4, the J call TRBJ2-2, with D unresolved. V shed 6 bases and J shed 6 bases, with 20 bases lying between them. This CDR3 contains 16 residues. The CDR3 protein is CASSPPVVGWAGELFF. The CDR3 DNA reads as TGTGCCAGCAGCCCCCCAGTGGTAGGGTGGGCCGGGGAGCTGTTTTTT.

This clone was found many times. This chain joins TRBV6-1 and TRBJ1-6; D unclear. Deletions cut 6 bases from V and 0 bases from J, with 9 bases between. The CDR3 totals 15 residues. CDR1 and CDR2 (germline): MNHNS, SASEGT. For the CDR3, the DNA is TGTGCCAGCAGCCCCACCCGCTCCTATAATTCACCCCTCCACTTT. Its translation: CASSPTRSYNSPLHF.

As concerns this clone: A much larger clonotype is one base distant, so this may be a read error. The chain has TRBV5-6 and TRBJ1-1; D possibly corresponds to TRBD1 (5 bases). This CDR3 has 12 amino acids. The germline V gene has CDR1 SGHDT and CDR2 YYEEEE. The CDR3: CAISFYTGEAFF. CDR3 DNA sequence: TGTGCCATCAGCTTCTACACAGGAGAAGCTTTCTTT.

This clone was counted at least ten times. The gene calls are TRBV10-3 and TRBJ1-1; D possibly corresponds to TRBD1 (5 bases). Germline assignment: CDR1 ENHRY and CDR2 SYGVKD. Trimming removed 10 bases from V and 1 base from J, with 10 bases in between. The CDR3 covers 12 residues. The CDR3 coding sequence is TGTGCCACGGCGGGGGGGAACACTGAAGCTTTCTTT. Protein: CATAGGNTEAFF.

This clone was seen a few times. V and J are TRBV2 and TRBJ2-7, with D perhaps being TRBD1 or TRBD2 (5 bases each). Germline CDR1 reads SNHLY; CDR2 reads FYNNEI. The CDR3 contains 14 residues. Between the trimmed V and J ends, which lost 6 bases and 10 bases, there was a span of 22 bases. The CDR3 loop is CASRGESHSYYQYF. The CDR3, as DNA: TGTGCCAGCAGGGGGGAGTCCCACTCCTACTATCAGTACTTC.

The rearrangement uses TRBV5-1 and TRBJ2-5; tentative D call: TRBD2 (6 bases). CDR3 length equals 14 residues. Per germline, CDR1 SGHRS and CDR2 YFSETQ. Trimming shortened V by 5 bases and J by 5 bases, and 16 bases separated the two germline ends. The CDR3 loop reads CASSRGTSRETQYF. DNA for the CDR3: TGCGCCAGCAGTCGGGGGACGAGCAGGGAGACCCAGTACTTC. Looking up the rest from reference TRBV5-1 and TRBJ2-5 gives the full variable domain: KAGVTQTPRYLIKTRGQQVTLSCSPISGHRSVSWYQQTPGQGLQFLFEYFSETQRNKGNFPGRFSGRQFSNSRSEMNVSTLELGDSALYLCASSRGTSRETQYFGPGTRLLVL.

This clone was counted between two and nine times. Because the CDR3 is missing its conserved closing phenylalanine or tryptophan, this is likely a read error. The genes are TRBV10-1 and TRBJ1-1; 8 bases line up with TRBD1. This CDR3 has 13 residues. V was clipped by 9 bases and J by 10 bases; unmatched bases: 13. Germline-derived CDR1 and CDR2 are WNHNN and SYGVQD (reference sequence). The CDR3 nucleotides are TGCGCCAGAACATCAGGACAGGGTGGAGCAGCTTTCCTT. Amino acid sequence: CARTSGQGGAAFL.

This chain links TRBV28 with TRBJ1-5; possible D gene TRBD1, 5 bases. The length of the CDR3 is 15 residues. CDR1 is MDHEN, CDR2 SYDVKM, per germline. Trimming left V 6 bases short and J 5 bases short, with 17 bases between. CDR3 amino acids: CASRETLSQDQPQHF. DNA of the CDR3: TGTGCCAGCAGGGAAACTCTCTCACAGGATCAGCCCCAGCATTTT.

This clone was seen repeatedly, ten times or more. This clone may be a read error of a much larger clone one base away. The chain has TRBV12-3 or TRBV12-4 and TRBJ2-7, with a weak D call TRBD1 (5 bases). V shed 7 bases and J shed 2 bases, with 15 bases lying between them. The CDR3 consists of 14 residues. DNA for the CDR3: TGTGCCAGCACCGAAGGGGATTCCACCTACGAGCAGTACTTC. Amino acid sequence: CASTEGDSTYEQYF.

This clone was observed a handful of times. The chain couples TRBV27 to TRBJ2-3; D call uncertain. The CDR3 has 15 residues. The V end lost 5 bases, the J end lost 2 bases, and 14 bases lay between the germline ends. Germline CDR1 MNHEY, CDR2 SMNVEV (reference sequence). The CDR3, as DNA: TGTGCCAGCAGTCTGGCGGTGGGCCCCACAGATACGCAGTATTTT. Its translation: CASSLAVGPTDTQYF.

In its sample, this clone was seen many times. CDR3 coding DNA: TGTGCCAGCAGTTACTCGTTCGCTCAGCCCCAGCATTTT. It codes for CASSYSFAQPQHF. The chain is built from TRBV6-2 or TRBV6-3 and TRBJ1-5; D ambiguous. The CDR3 length is 13 residues. In germline, CDR1 is MNHEY, CDR2 SVGEGT. Trimming took off 0 bases at V and 6 bases at J, with 6 bases between the two ends.

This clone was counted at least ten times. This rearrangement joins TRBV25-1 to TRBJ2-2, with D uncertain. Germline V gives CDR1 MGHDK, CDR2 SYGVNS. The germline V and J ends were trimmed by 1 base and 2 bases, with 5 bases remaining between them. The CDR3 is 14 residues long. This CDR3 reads CASSELANTGELFF. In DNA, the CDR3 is TGTGCCAGCAGTGAATTGGCCAACACCGGGGAGCTGTTTTTT. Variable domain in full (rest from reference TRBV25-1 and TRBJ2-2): EADIYQTPRYLVIGTGKKITLECSQTMGHDKMYWYQQDPGMELHLIHYSYGVNSTEKGDLSSESTVSRIRTEHFPLTLESARPSHTSQYLCASSELANTGELFFGEGSRLTVL.

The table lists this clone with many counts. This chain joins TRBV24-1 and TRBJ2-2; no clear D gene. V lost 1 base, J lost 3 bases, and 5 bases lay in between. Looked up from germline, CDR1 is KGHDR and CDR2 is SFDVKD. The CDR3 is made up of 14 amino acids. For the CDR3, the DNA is TGTGCCACCAGTGATTTTAGGGACACCGGGGAGCTGTTTTTT. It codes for CATSDFRDTGELFF.

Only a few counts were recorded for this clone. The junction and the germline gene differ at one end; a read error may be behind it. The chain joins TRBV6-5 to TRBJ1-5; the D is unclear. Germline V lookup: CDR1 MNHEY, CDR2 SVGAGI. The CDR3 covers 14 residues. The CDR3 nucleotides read TGTGCCAGCAGTTACTCCGGTGGCAATCATCCCCAGCATTTT. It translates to CASSYSGGNHPQHF.

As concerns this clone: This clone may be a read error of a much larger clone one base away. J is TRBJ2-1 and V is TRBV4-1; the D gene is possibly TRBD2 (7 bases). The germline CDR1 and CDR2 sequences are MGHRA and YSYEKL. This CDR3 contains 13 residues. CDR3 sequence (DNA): TGCACCAGCAGCCAGGGAGGGGGAGAGGAGGCCATCTTC. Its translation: CTSSQGGGEEAIF.

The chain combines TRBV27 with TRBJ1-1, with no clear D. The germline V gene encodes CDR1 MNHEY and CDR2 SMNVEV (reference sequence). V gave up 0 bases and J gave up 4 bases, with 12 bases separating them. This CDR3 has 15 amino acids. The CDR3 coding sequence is TGTGCCAGCAGTTTATCTGCCCGGCCGGCCACTGAAGCTTTCTTT. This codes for CASSLSARPATEAFF.

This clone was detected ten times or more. The CDR3 DNA follows: TGTGCCAGCAGCACTTACTTGGGCTCCTATAATTCACCCCTCCACTTT. It specifies CASSTYLGSYNSPLHF. J is TRBJ1-6 and V is TRBV7-2; D is ambiguous. The CDR3 has 16 amino acids. Deletions cut 5 bases from V and 0 bases from J, with 11 bases between. Looked up from germline, CDR1 is SGHTA and CDR2 is FQGNSA.

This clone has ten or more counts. The CDR3 DNA follows: TGCAGTGCCATAGGGCCTGGCACCCGATGGACAGAAGGTCAGTACTTC. It specifies CSAIGPGTRWTEGQYF. The chain carries TRBV20-1 and TRBJ2-4; tentatively, D is TRBD1 (6 bases). V was cut by 6 bases and J by 12 bases, with 30 bases left in between. This CDR3 spans 16 amino acids. CDR1 DFQATT and CDR2 SNEGSKA come from the germline V gene (reference sequence).

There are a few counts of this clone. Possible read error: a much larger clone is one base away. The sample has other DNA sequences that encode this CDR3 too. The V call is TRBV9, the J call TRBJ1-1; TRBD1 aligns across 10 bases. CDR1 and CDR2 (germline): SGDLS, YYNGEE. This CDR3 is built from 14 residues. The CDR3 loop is CASSLGTGDPEAFF. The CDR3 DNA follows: TGTGCCAGCAGCCTAGGGACAGGGGACCCTGAAGCCTTCTTT.

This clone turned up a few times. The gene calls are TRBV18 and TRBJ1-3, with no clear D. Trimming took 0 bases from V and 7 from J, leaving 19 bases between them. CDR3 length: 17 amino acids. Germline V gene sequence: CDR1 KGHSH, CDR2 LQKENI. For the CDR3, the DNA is TGTGCCAGCTCACCACCTTCGTTGGCAGGTCGCTCCAACACCATATATTTT. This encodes CASSPPSLAGRSNTIYF.

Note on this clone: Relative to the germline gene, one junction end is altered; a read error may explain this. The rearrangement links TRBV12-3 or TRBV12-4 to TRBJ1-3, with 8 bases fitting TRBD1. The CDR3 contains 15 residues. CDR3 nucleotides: TGTGCCAACAGTCTCCCCCGGGACAGGGGAAACACCATATATTTT. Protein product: CANSLPRDRGNTIYF.

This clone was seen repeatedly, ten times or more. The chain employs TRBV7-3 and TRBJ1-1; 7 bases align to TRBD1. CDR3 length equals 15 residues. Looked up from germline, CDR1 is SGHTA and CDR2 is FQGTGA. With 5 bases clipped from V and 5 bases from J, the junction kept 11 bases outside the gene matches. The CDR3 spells CASSPLPQGNTEAFF. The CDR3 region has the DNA TGTGCCAGCAGCCCCCTCCCACAGGGGAATACTGAAGCTTTCTTT.

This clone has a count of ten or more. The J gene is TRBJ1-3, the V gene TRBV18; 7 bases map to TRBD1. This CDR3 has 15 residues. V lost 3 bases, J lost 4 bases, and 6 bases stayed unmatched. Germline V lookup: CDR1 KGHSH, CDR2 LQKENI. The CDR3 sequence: CASSPSEGGGNTIYF. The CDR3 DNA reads TGTGCCAGCTCACCCTCCGAAGGGGGCGGAAACACCATATATTTT.

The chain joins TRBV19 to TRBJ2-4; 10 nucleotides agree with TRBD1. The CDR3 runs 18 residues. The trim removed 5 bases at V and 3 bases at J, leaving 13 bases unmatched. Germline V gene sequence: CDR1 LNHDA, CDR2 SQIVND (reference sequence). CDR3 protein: CASSATGGPLIGKNIQYF. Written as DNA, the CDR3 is TGTGCCAGTAGTGCGACAGGGGGCCCTTTAATAGGCAAAAACATTCAGTACTTC.

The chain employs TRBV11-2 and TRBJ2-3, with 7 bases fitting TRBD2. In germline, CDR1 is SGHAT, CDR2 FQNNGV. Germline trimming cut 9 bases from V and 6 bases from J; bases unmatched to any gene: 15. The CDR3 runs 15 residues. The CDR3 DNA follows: TGTGCCAGTTCACTAGCGTGGGCCAGAGGGGATACGCAGTATTTT. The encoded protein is CASSLAWARGDTQYF. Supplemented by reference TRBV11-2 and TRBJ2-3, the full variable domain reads EAGVAQSPRYKIIEKRQSVAFWCNPISGHATLYWYQQILGQGPKLLIQFQNNGVVDDSQLPKDRFSAERLKGVDSTLKIQPAKLEDSAVYLCASSLAWARGDTQYFGPGTRLTVL.